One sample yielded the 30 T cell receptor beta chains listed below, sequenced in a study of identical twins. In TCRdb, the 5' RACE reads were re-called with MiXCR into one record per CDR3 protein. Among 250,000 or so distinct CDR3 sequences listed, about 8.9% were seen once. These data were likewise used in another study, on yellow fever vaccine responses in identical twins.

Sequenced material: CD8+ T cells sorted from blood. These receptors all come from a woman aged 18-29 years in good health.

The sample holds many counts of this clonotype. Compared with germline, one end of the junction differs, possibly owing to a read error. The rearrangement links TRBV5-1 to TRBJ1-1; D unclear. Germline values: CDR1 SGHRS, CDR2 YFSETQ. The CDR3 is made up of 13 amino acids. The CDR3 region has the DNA TGTGCCAGCAGTTTGGCGGGGAACACTGAAGCTTTCTTT. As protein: CASSLAGNTEAFF.

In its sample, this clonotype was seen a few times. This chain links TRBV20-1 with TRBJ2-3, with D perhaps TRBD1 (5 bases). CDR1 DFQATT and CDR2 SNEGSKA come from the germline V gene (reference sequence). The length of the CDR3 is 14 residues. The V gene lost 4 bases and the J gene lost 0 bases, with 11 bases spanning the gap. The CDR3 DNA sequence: TGCAGTGCTACCTTCGGACAAAGCACAGATACGCAGTATTTT. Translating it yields CSATFGQSTDTQYF.

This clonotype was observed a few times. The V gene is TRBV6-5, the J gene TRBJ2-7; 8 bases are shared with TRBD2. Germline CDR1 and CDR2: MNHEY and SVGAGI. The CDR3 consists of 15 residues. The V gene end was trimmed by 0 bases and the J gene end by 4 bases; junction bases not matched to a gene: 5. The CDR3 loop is CASSYSSGGPYEQYF. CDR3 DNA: TGTGCCAGCAGTTACTCCTCGGGAGGGCCGTACGAGCAGTACTTC.

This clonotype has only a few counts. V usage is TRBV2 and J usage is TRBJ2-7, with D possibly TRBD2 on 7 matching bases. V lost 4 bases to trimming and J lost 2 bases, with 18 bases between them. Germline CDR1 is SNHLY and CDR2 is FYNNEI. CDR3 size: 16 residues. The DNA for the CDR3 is TGTGCCAGCAGTGTTTCTCGGGGGGCCCCCACCTACGAGCAGTACTTC. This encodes CASSVSRGAPTYEQYF. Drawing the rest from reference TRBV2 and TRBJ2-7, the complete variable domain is EPEVTQTPSHQVTQMGQEVILRCVPISNHLYFYWYRQILGQKVEFLVSFYNNEISEKSEIFDDQFSVERPDGSNFTLKIRSTKLEDSAMYFCASSVSRGAPTYEQYFGPGTRLTVT.

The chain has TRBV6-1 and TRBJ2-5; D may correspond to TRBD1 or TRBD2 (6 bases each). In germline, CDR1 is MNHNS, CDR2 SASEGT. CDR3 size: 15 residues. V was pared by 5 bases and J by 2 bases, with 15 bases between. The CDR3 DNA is TGTGCCAGCAGTCTTAAGGGGGGCAGACAAGAGACCCAGTACTTC. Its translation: CASSLKGGRQETQYF.

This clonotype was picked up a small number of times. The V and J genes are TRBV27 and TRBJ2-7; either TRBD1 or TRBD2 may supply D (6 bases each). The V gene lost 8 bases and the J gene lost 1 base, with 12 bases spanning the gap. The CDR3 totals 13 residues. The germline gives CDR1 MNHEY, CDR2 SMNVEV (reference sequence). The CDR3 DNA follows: TGTGCCAGCGGGAGGACAGCGTCCTACGAGCAGTACTTC. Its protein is CASGRTASYEQYF.

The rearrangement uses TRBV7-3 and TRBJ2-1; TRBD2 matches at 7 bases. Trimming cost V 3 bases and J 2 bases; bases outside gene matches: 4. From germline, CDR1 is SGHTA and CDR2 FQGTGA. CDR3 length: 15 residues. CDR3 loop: CASSFWGGAYNEQFF. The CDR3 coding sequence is TGTGCCAGCAGCTTTTGGGGGGGGGCCTACAATGAGCAGTTCTTC.

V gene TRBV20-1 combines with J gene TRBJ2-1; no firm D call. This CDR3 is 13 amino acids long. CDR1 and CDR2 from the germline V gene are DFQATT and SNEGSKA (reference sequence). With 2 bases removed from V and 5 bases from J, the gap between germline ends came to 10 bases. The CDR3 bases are TGCAGTGCTAGACCCCATGGGAACAATGAGCAGTTCTTC. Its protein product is CSARPHGNNEQFF.

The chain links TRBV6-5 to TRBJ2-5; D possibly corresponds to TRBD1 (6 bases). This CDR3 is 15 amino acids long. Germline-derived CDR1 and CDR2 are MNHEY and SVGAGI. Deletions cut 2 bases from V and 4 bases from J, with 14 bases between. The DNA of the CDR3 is TGTGCCAGCAGTTACGGGGGCCCGACGGGAGAGACCCAGTACTTC. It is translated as CASSYGGPTGETQYF.

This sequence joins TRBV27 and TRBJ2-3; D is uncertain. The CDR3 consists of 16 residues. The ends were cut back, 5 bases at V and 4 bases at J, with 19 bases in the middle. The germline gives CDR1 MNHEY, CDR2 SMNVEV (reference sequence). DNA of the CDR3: TGTGCCAGCAGTCGCCCCCCTGGTCCTGGCCCAGATACGCAGTATTTT. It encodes CASSRPPGPGPDTQYF.

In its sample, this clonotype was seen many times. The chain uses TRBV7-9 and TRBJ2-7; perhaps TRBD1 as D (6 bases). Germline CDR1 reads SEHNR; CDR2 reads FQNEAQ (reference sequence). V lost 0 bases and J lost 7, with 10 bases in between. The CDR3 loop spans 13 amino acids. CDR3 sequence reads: CASSLAGGSEQYF. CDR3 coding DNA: TGTGCCAGCAGCTTAGCAGGGGGAAGTGAGCAGTACTTC.

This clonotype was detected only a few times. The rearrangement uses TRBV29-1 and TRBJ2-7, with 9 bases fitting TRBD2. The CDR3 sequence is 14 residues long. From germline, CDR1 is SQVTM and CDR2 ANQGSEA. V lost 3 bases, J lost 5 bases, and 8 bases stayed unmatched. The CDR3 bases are TGCAGCGTTGATACCGGGACTAGCATCGACGAGCAGTACTTC. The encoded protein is CSVDTGTSIDEQYF.

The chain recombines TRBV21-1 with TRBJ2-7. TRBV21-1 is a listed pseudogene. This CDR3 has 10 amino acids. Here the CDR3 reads CASPSPEQYF. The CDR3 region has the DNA TGTGCCAGCCCCTCCCCCGAGCAGTACTTC.

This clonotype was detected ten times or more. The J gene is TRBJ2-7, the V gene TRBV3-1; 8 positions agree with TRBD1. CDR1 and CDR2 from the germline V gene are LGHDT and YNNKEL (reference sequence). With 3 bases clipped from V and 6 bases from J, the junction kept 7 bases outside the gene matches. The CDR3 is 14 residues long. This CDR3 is CASSHAGTGVEQYF. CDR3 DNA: TGTGCCAGCAGCCATGCCGGGACAGGCGTCGAGCAGTACTTC.

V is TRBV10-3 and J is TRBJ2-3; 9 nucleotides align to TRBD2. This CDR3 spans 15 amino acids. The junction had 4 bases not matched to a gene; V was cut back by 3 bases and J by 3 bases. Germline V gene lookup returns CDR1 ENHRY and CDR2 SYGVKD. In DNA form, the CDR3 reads TGTGCCATCAGTGATACTAGCGGGCCAACAGATACGCAGTATTTT. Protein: CAISDTSGPTDTQYF.

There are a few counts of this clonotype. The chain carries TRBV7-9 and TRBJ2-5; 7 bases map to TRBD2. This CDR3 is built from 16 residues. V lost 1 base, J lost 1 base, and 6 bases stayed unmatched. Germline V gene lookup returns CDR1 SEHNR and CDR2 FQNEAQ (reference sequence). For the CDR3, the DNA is TGTGCCAGCAGCTTAGTTCCAGCGGGACTCCAAGAGACCCAGTACTTC. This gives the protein CASSLVPAGLQETQYF.

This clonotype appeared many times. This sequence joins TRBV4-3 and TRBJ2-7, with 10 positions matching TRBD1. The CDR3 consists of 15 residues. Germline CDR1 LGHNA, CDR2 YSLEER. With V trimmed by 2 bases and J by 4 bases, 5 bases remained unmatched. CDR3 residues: CASSQRSGQGYEQYF. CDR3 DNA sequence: TGCGCCAGCAGCCAAAGATCGGGACAGGGGTACGAGCAGTACTTC.

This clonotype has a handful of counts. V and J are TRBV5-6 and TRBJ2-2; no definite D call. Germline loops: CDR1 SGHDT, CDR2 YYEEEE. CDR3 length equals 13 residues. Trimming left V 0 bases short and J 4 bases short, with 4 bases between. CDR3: CASSLGTTGELFF. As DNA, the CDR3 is TGTGCCAGCAGCTTGGGAACCACCGGGGAGCTGTTTTTT.

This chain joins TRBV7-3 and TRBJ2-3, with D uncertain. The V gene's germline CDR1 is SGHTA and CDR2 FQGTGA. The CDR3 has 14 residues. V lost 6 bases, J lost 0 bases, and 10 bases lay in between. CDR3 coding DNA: TGTGCCAGCAGGGGGTCCGCTAGCACAGATACGCAGTATTTT. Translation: CASRGSASTDTQYF.

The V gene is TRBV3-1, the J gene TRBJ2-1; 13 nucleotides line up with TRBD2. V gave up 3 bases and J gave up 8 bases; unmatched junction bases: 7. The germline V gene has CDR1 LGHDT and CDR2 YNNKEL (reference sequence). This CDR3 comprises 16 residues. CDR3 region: CASSQRGLAGVHEQFF. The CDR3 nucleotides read TGTGCCAGCAGCCAGCGAGGACTAGCGGGAGTTCATGAGCAGTTCTTC.

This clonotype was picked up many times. CDR3 amino acids: CASSQDTSSASTGELFF. CDR3 sequence (DNA): TGCGCCAGCAGCCAAGATACTAGTTCGGCTAGCACCGGGGAGCTGTTTTTT. The chain carries TRBV4-3 and TRBJ2-2; D is perhaps TRBD2 (5 bases). V lost 0 bases and J 4 bases, leaving 15 bases between the germline ends. Germline assignment: CDR1 LGHNA and CDR2 YSLEER. The CDR3 covers 17 residues.

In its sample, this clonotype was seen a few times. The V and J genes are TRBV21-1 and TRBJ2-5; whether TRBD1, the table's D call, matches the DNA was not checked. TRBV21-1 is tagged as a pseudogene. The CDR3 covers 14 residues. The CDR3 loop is CASSKAGIGETQYF. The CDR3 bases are TGTGCCAGCAGCAAAGCTGGGATAGGGGAGACCCAGTACTTC.

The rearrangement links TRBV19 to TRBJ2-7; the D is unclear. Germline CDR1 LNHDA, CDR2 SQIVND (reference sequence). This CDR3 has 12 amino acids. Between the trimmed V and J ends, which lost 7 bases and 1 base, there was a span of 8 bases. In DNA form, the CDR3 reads TGTGCCAGTAAGGGCCTATCCTACGAGCAGTACTTC. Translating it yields CASKGLSYEQYF.

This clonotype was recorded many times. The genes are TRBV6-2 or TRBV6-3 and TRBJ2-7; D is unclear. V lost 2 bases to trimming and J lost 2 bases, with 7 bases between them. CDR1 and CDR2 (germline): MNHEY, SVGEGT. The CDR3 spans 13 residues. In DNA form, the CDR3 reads TGTGCCAGCAGTTACCTGACCACCTACGAGCAGTACTTC. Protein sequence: CASSYLTTYEQYF.

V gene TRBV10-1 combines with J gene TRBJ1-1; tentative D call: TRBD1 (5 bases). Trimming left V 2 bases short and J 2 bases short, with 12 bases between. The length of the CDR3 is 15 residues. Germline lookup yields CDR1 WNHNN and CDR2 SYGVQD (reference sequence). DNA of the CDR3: TGCGCCAGCAGTGAGGGTAGGGGAGTAAACACTGAAGCTTTCTTT. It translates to CASSEGRGVNTEAFF.

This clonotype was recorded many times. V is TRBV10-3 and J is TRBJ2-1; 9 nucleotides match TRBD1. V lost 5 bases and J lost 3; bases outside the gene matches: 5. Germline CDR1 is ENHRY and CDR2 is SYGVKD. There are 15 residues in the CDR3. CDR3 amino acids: CAISTDRGFYNEQFF. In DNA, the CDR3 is TGTGCCATCAGTACGGACAGGGGCTTCTACAATGAGCAGTTCTTC.

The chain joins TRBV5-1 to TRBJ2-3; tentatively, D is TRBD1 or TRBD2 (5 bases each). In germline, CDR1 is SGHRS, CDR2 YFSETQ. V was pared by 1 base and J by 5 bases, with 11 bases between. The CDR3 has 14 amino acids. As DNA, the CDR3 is TGCGCCAGCAGCTTGTTGGGGGAATTAGATACGCAGTATTTT. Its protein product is CASSLLGELDTQYF.

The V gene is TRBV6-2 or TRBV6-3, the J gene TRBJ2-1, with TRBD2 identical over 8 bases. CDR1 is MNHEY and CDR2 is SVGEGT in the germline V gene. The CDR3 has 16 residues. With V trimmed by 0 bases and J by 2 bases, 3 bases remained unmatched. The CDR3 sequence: CASSYSRLATYNEQFF. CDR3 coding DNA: TGTGCCAGCAGTTACTCCCGACTAGCGACCTACAATGAGCAGTTCTTC.

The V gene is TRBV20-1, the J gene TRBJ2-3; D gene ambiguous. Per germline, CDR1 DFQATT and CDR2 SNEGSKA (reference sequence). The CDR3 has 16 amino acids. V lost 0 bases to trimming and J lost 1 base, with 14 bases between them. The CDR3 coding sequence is TGCAGTGCTAGAGATCGGTCAGGCCGGCGCACAGATACGCAGTATTTT. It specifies CSARDRSGRRTDTQYF.

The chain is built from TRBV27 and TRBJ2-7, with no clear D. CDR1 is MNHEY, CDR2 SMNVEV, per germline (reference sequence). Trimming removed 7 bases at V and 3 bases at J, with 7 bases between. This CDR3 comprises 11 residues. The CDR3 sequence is CASNDGYEQYF. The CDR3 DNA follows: TGTGCCAGCAACGACGGCTACGAGCAGTACTTC.